This section outlines one TCR beta chain sequence together with its context. No antigen is known for it. Within one base of it there is no much larger clone, and no base qualities were kept. Interpreted using the paper, the time point label stands for: baseline before first vaccination. Vaccinee samples came from UK trials COV001 and COV002, including a single-blind randomized controlled phase 2/3 trial of AZD1222 (ChAdOx1 nCoV-19) in healthy adults. For TCRbeta chain sequencing, PBMC samples from trial participants were taken at day 0 and at day 28 after the second dose. This specimen belongs to a study of T cell responses to AZD1222 COVID-19 vaccine (dated by TCRdb to the early 2020s). Concerning the study at large: AZD1222 recipients given second doses at about 4 weeks or at about 12 weeks were pooled, since spike-specific TCR depth and breadth were not found to differ between the two schedules. A total of around 240 trial participants underwent TCR sequencing, of whom about 210 received two doses of AZD1222 and roughly 25 received two doses of the MenACWY control vaccine. Enrollment into the trials was organized by age into subgroups of 18-55, 56-69 and 70-plus years, and those subgroups contained approximately 150, 30 and 60 TCR-sequenced participants, respectively.

The CDR3 regions of human TCRbeta chains were analyzed by immunosequencing. The paper's processing steps were these. Repertoire TCRs were checked for matches against a reference library of SARS-CoV-2-specific TCRs that had been generated using the MIRA antigen-specificity platform. Breadth meant the fraction of unique TCRs that were SARS-CoV-2-associated, whereas depth meant the fraction of total T cells that were SARS-CoV-2-associated. Using the MIRA data, every spike-specific TCR was mapped to the spike region that the TCR reacted to and assigned to either a CD4 or a CD8 class. Log10-transformed breadth and depth values were compared by one-way ANOVA with Sidak's multiple comparisons tests. TCRdb's version of the immuneACCESS table is confined to in-frame rearrangements and falls short of the full clone set. An unresolved V gene accounts for under half of the shortfall where checked; the remainder is of unknown origin. V and J calls and clone size are as listed in that table; D and trimming were resolved from the DNA. Here the sample has fewer than 110,000 clones; 90% to 95% occur a single time. The top ten constitute 45% to 55% of the sample.

What the authors observed across the whole study: The 56-69-year group was small, and its depth increase did not reach significance, likely because of low power. Because no day 14 peak-response samples were available, repertoires were characterized only after the peak T cell response. Participants were mostly white British and included more females than males, and it was suggested by the authors that clonal diversity may have been underestimated. Nearly half of unique spike-specific TCRs reportedly recognized epitopes outside regions mutated in the B.1.351 and B.1.1.7 variants. Conclusions about previously exposed vaccinees were limited because only a handful of AZD1222 recipients were SARS-CoV-2 seropositive at baseline. The vaccine-associated CD4 TCRs covered the entire spike protein, and the dominant responses fell in regions 160-218 and 743-854. After two AZD1222 doses, both the breadth and the depth of spike-specific TCRs were significantly higher than at day 0 and than in MenACWY recipients.

CDR1 SGHAT and CDR2 FQNNGV are derived from the germline V gene. From the cysteine up to the phenylalanine, the CDR3 has a length of 17 residues. Only the CDR3 DNA stays, 51 bases, in frame from base 1. Trimming removed 8 bases from V and 0 bases from J; the gene matches leave 15 bases unexplained. This receptor was obtained from an adult in good health. The sequence joins TRBV11-2 to TRBJ1-1; 7 of the junction bases match TRBD1. Sequenced material: peripheral blood, taken on day 0 of AZD1222 vaccination. The nucleotides are TGTGCCAGCCTGGCCCGGACAGGCTATCTTATGAACACTGAAGCTTTCTTT. Its translation is CASLARTGYLMNTEAFF.